This TCR beta chain is from a study of T-cell reconstitution after alpha-beta-depleted transplantation in children. General study results and limits: A year had passed since transplant, and T-cell counts and diversity by then came mostly from newly produced T cells.

Preparation of the TCRbeta library was carried out with unique molecular identifiers. TCRdb reprocessed the PCR reads via MiXCR and lists one record per CDR3 protein. The table has hundreds of thousands of distinct CDR3 sequences, approximately 15% seen once. As to this clonotype: Its target is not known.

This CDR3 has 13 amino acids. CDR1 and CDR2 from the germline V gene are KGHSH and LQKENI. V was clipped by 2 bases and J by 5 bases, with 9 bases between them. The sequenced sample was PBMCs, mostly from graft donor cells, obtained 360 days after TCRalphabeta/CD19-depleted stem cell transplant. This receptor was obtained from a male patient between 5 and 17 years old who had a stem cell transplant for acute lymphoblastic leukemia, so the T cells may come from the graft donor. V is TRBV18 and J is TRBJ1-1; a possible D gene is TRBD1 (5 bases). In nucleotides, the CDR3 is TGTGCCAGCTCACCATCGGGGCCGACTGAAGCTTTCTTT. Protein product: CASSPSGPTEAFF.